The 19 T cell receptor beta chains below were found in one sample sequenced in a study of control samples from healthy donors and cancer patients. The table came from immunoSEQ multiplex PCR; TCRdb's copy has only in-frame clones and leaves some out. Of approximately 180,000 clones listed, roughly 92% are singletons. The sequenced material came from blood. The receptors stem from a woman aged 18-29 years in good health.

This sequence joins TRBV4-3 and TRBJ1-4; 8 bases are a match to TRBD1. V lost 1 base and J lost 8; bases outside the gene matches: 3. There are 14 residues in the CDR3. Germline-derived CDR1 and CDR2 are LGHNA and YSLEER. The CDR3 sequence: CASSQGQGAEKLFF. In DNA, the CDR3 is TGCGCCAGCAGCCAAGGGCAGGGGGCGGAAAAACTGTTTTTT.

This chain uses TRBV6-5 with TRBJ2-1; the D gene is possibly TRBD1 (5 bases). V was shortened by 0 bases and J by 4 bases, with 13 bases between the two germline ends. Germline V lookup: CDR1 MNHEY, CDR2 SVGAGI. This CDR3 contains 16 residues. In DNA, the CDR3 is TGTGCCAGCAGTTACTCCGGGCCCCAGGGATACAATGAGCAGTTCTTC. Translated, it gives CASSYSGPQGYNEQFF.

The DNA of the CDR3 is TGTGCCAGCAGCCTGACTAGCGGGAGAACTAGCACAGATACGCAGTATTTT. Translated, it gives CASSLTSGRTSTDTQYF. The chain has TRBV3-1 (or the pseudogene TRBV3-2) and TRBJ2-3, with TRBD2 identical over 12 bases. The J segment lost 0 bases and the V segment lost 4 bases, leaving 5 bases of the junction unmatched. The CDR3 length is 17 residues. Germline V gene data show CDR1 as LGHDT and CDR2 as YNNKEL (reference sequence).

This clone was found a few times. This chain joins TRBV24-1 and TRBJ1-2, with D perhaps TRBD1 (5 bases). Germline-derived CDR1 and CDR2 are KGHDR and SFDVKD. V lost 3 bases, J lost 6 bases, and 13 bases lay in between. CDR3 size: 14 residues. The CDR3, as DNA: TGTGCCACCAGTGATGGCCCTTTGGGGCATGGCTACACCTTC. Amino acids: CATSDGPLGHGYTF.

The chain combines TRBV5-4 with TRBJ1-6; 7 nucleotides line up with TRBD1. This CDR3 contains 14 residues. Losses at the gene ends were 4 bases for V and 10 bases for J; bases not matched to a gene: 8. Germline V gives CDR1 SGHNT, CDR2 YYREEE (reference sequence). CDR3 amino acids: CASSPDRVGSPLHF. CDR3 DNA sequence: TGTGCCAGCAGCCCTGACAGGGTAGGCTCACCCCTCCACTTT.

V gene TRBV4-1 combines with J gene TRBJ2-2, with D unclear. The CDR3 totals 14 residues. V lost 2 bases, J lost 1 base, and 5 bases lay in between. Germline-derived CDR1 and CDR2 are MGHRA and YSYEKL. CDR3: CASSQLWNTGELFF. CDR3 DNA sequence: TGCGCCAGCAGCCAACTTTGGAACACCGGGGAGCTGTTTTTT.

This chain's CDR3 is CASSPPAEGYHYEQYF. The CDR3 bases are TGTGCCAGCTCACCCCCGGCGGAAGGCTATCACTACGAGCAGTACTTC. This chain connects TRBV18 to TRBJ2-7; no clear D gene. Germline V CDR1 and CDR2: KGHSH, LQKENI. The CDR3 totals 16 residues. V was cut by 3 bases and J by 3 bases, with 18 bases left in between.

The chain recombines TRBV28 with TRBJ2-7; D uncertain. Germline lookup yields CDR1 MDHEN and CDR2 SYDVKM. This CDR3 spans 12 amino acids. The germline V and J ends were trimmed by 3 bases and 2 bases, with 5 bases remaining between them. CDR3 sequence reads: CASSFETYEQYF. The CDR3 DNA sequence: TGTGCCAGCAGTTTTGAAACCTACGAGCAGTACTTC.

The rearrangement joins TRBV24-1 to TRBJ1-2; the D is unclear. The V end lost 12 bases, the J end lost 4 bases, and 14 bases lay between the germline ends. Germline V lookup: CDR1 KGHDR, CDR2 SFDVKD. This CDR3 comprises 12 residues. The CDR3 nucleotides read TGTGCCCCGGAGGACGGCCCCTATGGCTACACCTTC. Its translation is CAPEDGPYGYTF.

V and J are TRBV7-9 and TRBJ1-1; 8 nucleotides match TRBD1. Germline assignment: CDR1 SEHNR and CDR2 FQNEAQ (reference sequence). The V gene end was trimmed by 6 bases and the J gene end by 8 bases; junction bases not matched to a gene: 2. The CDR3 runs 11 residues. CDR3 sequence: CASRRTGEAFF. The CDR3 DNA follows: TGTGCCAGCAGACGGACAGGGGAAGCTTTCTTT.

In DNA form, the CDR3 reads TGTGCCAGTAGTATAGTCGAGGATTCACCCCTCCACTTT. Translating gives CASSIVEDSPLHF. V is TRBV19 and J is TRBJ1-6; D gene uncertain. This CDR3 region has 13 residues. CDR1 is LNHDA and CDR2 is SQIVND in the germline V gene (reference sequence). Trimming cost V 1 base and J 8 bases, with 6 bases left between them.

CDR3 residues: CASSLGQGIEQYF. The CDR3 DNA follows: TGTGCCAGCAGTCTCGGGCAGGGGATCGAGCAGTACTTC. The V call is TRBV6-5, the J call TRBJ2-7; TRBD1 might be the D (6 bases). Germline V gene data show CDR1 as MNHEY and CDR2 as SVGAGI. Trimming left V 5 bases short and J 6 bases short, with 14 bases between. The CDR3 consists of 13 residues.

The gene calls are TRBV4-2 and TRBJ2-5, with D perhaps assigned TRBD1 or TRBD2 (7 bases each). Germline CDR1 reads LGHNA; CDR2 reads YNFKEQ. CDR3 length: 16 residues. Trimming shortened V by 3 bases and J by 5 bases, and 19 bases separated the two germline ends. The CDR3 sequence is CASSQYAGGAGETQYF. As DNA, the CDR3 is TGTGCCAGCAGCCAGTATGCAGGGGGGGCAGGGGAGACCCAGTACTTC.

This chain connects TRBV6-2 or TRBV6-3 to TRBJ2-1; D not resolved. V lost 4 bases to trimming and J lost 4 bases, with 20 bases between them. Germline V gene lookup returns CDR1 MNHEY and CDR2 SVGEGT. The CDR3 length is 17 residues. For the CDR3, the DNA is TGTGCCAGCAGTTTTTCAGGAAGTTTTGTCAGATACAATGAGCAGTTCTTC. This sequence encodes CASSFSGSFVRYNEQFF.

This chain links TRBV28 with TRBJ2-7, with D possibly TRBD1 on 5 matching bases. The V gene's germline CDR1 is MDHEN and CDR2 SYDVKM. The V and J ends lost 4 bases and 4 bases respectively, with 17 bases between them. The CDR3 consists of 15 residues. The CDR3 region is CASSYQGAFRYEQYF. DNA for the CDR3: TGTGCCAGCAGTTATCAAGGGGCCTTTAGATACGAGCAGTACTTC.

The chain employs TRBV7-2 and TRBJ2-7, with D unresolved. The V gene's germline CDR1 is SGHTA and CDR2 FQGNSA. The CDR3 runs to 13 residues. V lost 0 bases and J 9 bases, leaving 12 bases between the germline ends. The CDR3 loop is CASSLAGMFRQYF. CDR3 DNA sequence: TGTGCCAGCAGCTTAGCCGGAATGTTTAGGCAGTACTTC.

This clone was detected only a few times. The V gene is TRBV6-5, the J gene TRBJ2-7; 9 nucleotides match TRBD1. The germline V gene has CDR1 MNHEY and CDR2 SVGAGI. The J segment lost 4 bases and the V segment lost 0 bases, leaving 1 base of the junction unmatched. This CDR3 contains 14 residues. CDR3 protein: CASSYSGQGYEQYF. CDR3 DNA: TGTGCCAGCAGTTACTCGGGACAGGGTTACGAGCAGTACTTC.

The DNA of the CDR3 is TGTGCCAGTAGTATCGGGGCCACAGGGCTTACAGCTGAAGCTTTCTTT. Encoded protein: CASSIGATGLTAEAFF. The chain joins TRBV19 to TRBJ1-1; possible D gene TRBD1, 6 bases. The CDR3 spans 16 residues. Germline V gene data show CDR1 as LNHDA and CDR2 as SQIVND (reference sequence). V lost 3 bases and J 6 bases, leaving 20 bases between the germline ends.

The chain combines TRBV9 with TRBJ2-7; no reliable D call. The CDR3 is 14 amino acids. The germline V gene encodes CDR1 SGDLS and CDR2 YYNGEE. Trimming removed 0 bases from V and 2 bases from J, with 9 bases in between. The CDR3 spells CASSVEGSTYEQYF. The CDR3 bases are TGTGCCAGCAGCGTAGAAGGCAGCACCTACGAGCAGTACTTC.